The rows below give T cell receptor beta chains drawn from one sample of a study of blood T cell repertoires in COVID-19. The method was immunoSEQ multiplex PCR; TCRdb's version includes in-frame clones alone and lacks a portion of them. The sample holds under 300,000 clones, about 79% seen once. The sample comprised peripheral blood. These receptors were obtained from a middle-aged man who had recovered from COVID-19. The CDR3 runs from the conserved cysteine through the conserved F or W. A D gene is named only where the DNA matches it firmly. Size values are once, few and many counts, or a class for expanded clones, and some rows have none.

TRBD1 | TRBJ2-7 | TRBV11-3 | . | CASSSGQGASYEQYF | TGTGCCAGCAGCTCCGGACAGGGGGCCTCCTACGAGCAGTACTTC
TRBD1 | TRBJ2-5 | TRBV7-2 | . | CASSSTGAEGETQYF | TGTGCCAGCAGCTCAACAGGGGCAGAAGGGGAGACCCAGTACTTC
TRBD2 | TRBJ2-1 | TRBV6-5 | once | CASSLGAAGGDEQFF | TGTGCCAGCAGCCTCGGGGCGGCGGGAGGCGATGAGCAGTTCTTC
TRBD1 | TRBJ1-5 | TRBV6-5 | . | CASSYSGGTQPQHF | TGTGCCAGCAGTTACTCAGGGGGCACTCAGCCCCAGCATTTT
TRBD1 | TRBJ1-2 | TRBV6-5 | . | CASSSTPIQGAGGYTF | TGTGCCAGCAGTTCGACTCCGATCCAGGGGGCAGGGGGCTACACCTTC
. | TRBJ1-5 | TRBV19 | . | CASSYAPENHSNQPQHF | TGTGCCAGTAGCTACGCCCCGGAGAACCATAGCAATCAGCCCCAGCATTTT
TRBD1 | TRBJ1-1 | TRBV5-1 | few | CASSLETVRGSEAFF | TGCGCCAGCAGCTTGGAGACGGTCAGGGGGTCTGAAGCTTTCTTT
TRBD2 | TRBJ2-3 | TRBV5-1 | . | CASSPQRGGGSAQYF | TGCGCCAGCAGCCCTCAGCGGGGGGGCGGATCGGCGCAGTATTTT
. | TRBJ1-5 | TRBV5-8 | many | CASSLGGSNQPQHF | TGTGCCAGCAGCTTGGGAGGAAGCAATCAGCCCCAGCATTTT
. | TRBJ2-1 | TRBV7-2 | few | CASSFGYNEQFF | TGTGCCAGCAGCTTCGGTTACAATGAGCAGTTCTTC
TRBD1 | TRBJ1-3 | TRBV4-1 | few | CASSFGTGSSGNTIYF | TGCGCCAGCAGCTTCGGGACAGGGAGTTCTGGAAACACCATATATTTT
TRBD2 | TRBJ2-3 | TRBV5-4 | . | CASSRAGLSTDTQYF | TGTGCCAGCAGCCGAGCGGGGCTTAGCACAGATACGCAGTATTTT
. | TRBJ2-7 | TRBV6-1 | few | CASSEDSMSSYEQYF | TGTGCCAGCAGTGAAGATTCGATGAGCTCCTACGAGCAGTACTTC
. | TRBJ1-2 | TRBV19 | . | CASDAGHPARGYTF | TGTGCCAGTGACGCGGGGCACCCGGCGCGTGGCTACACCTTC
. | TRBJ2-7 | TRBV3-1/TRBV3-2 | . | CASSQVREQYF | TGTGCCAGCAGCCAAGTACGGGAGCAGTACTTC
. | TRBJ1-2 | TRBV29-1 | once | CSVEEDYGYTF | TGCAGCGTTGAGGAGGACTATGGCTACACCTTC
TRBD1 | TRBJ1-6 | TRBV2 | . | CASRPNRGEGYPLHF | TGTGCCAGCAGGCCCAACAGGGGAGAAGGGTACCCCCTCCACTTT
TRBD1 | TRBJ2-7 | TRBV6-2/TRBV6-3 | once | CASSSSTGSHEQYF | TGTGCCAGCAGTTCGTCGACAGGGAGCCACGAGCAGTACTTC
TRBD1 | TRBJ1-2 | TRBV6-5 | . | CASSYPQGTNYGYTF | TGTGCCAGCAGTTACCCACAGGGGACGAACTATGGCTACACCTTC
TRBD2 | TRBJ2-1 | TRBV6-2/TRBV6-3 | . | CASRPSGGATYNEQFF | TGTGCCAGCAGACCTAGCGGGGGGGCCACCTACAATGAGCAGTTCTTC
. | TRBJ2-1 | TRBV7-9 | . | CASSPPRDNEQFF | TGTGCCAGCAGCCCCCCCAGGGACAATGAGCAGTTCTTC
. | TRBJ1-1 | TRBV2 | . | CASRGEIYSTEAFF | TGTGCCAGCAGGGGTGAGATTTACAGCACTGAAGCTTTCTTT
TRBD1 | TRBJ1-2 | TRBV27 | . | CASSFLGGPRGPGHGYGYTF | TGTGCCAGCAGTTTTTTAGGGGGACCCAGGGGGCCCGGCCATGGCTATGGCTACACCTTC
TRBD2 | TRBJ2-5 | TRBV11-3 | . | CASSLILADETQYF | TGTGCCAGCAGCTTAATTCTAGCGGACGAGACCCAGTACTTC
. | TRBJ1-2 | TRBV4-3 | . | CASSHETTRNYGYTF | TGCGCCAGCAGCCATGAAACGACAAGAAACTATGGCTACACCTTC
TRBD1 | TRBJ1-1 | TRBV10-3 | . | CAISQGVNTEAFF | TGTGCCATCAGCCAGGGGGTCAACACTGAAGCTTTCTTT
. | TRBJ1-1 | TRBV7-9 | few | CASSAEGASNTEAFF | TGTGCCAGCAGCGCTGAGGGAGCTTCGAACACTGAAGCTTTCTTT
. | TRBJ1-6 | TRBV29-1 | few | CSVRLDSPNSPLHF | TGCAGCGTTCGACTAGACAGTCCAAATTCACCCCTCCACTTT
TRBD1 | TRBJ1-2 | TRBV19 | . | CASRDRDGYTF | TGTGCCAGTAGAGACAGGGATGGCTACACCTTC
. | TRBJ1-2 | TRBV13 | . | CASSRDRQGKYGYTF | TGTGCCAGCAGCCGGGACCGGCAGGGGAAGTATGGCTACACCTTC
. | TRBJ2-1 | TRBV7-9 | . | CASSLVPTTSVYNEQFF | TGTGCCAGCAGCTTAGTTCCCACGACTAGTGTTTACAATGAGCAGTTCTTC
. | TRBJ2-7 | TRBV6-5 | . | CASSYSGVSEQYF | TGTGCCAGCAGTTACTCAGGGGTCTCAGAGCAGTACTTC
TRBD2 | TRBJ2-3 | TRBV5-1 | . | CASSAGLGSDTQYF | TGCGCCAGCAGCGCAGGACTAGGCTCAGATACGCAGTATTTT
. | TRBJ2-2 | TRBV7-6 | once | CASSLAVRANTGELFF | TGTGCCAGCAGCTTAGCGGTCAGGGCGAACACCGGGGAGCTGTTTTTT
. | TRBJ1-3 | TRBV5-1 | once | CASRFYGTPNSGNTIYF | TGCGCCAGCAGGTTCTACGGGACACCGAACTCTGGAAACACCATATATTTT
TRBD2 | TRBJ2-5 | TRBV7-2 | . | CASSYQTSGQETQYF | TGTGCCAGCAGTTATCAGACTAGCGGACAAGAGACCCAGTACTTC
TRBD1 | TRBJ2-2 | TRBV7-8 | . | CASSLPTGGATGELFF | TGTGCCAGCAGCCTCCCCACAGGGGGCGCCACCGGGGAGCTGTTTTTT
TRBD2 | TRBJ2-1 | TRBV30 | . | CAWSVLALSYNEQFF | TGTGCCTGGAGTGTACTAGCGCTCTCCTACAATGAGCAGTTCTTC
. | TRBJ1-4 | TRBV9 | . | CASSPTGLVEKLFF | TGTGCCAGCAGCCCCACAGGGTTGGTTGAAAAACTGTTTTTT
TRBD1 | TRBJ1-6 | TRBV6-6 | few | CASRDRGYSPLHF | TGTGCCAGCCGGGACAGGGGGTATTCACCCCTCCACTTT
TRBD1 | TRBJ2-2 | TRBV6-5 | . | CASSKTGFSGELFF | TGTGCCAGCAGTAAGACAGGGTTTTCCGGGGAGCTGTTTTTT
. | TRBJ2-2 | TRBV2 | . | CASSYLENTGELFF | TGTGCCAGCAGCTATCTAGAGAACACCGGGGAGCTGTTTTTT
TRBD1 | TRBJ1-2 | TRBV5-6 | . | CASSFRGRGHTF | TGTGCCAGCAGCTTCAGGGGGAGAGGGCACACCTTC
. | TRBJ1-4 | TRBV7-4 | . | CASSSTDKATNEKLFF | TGTGCCAGCAGCTCAACGGACAAGGCAACTAATGAAAAACTGTTTTTT
TRBD2 | TRBJ2-2 | TRBV6-6 | . | CASSYSSGGGELFF | TGTGCCAGCAGTTACTCTAGCGGGGGCGGGGAGCTGTTTTTT
TRBD1 | TRBJ1-2 | TRBV6-5 | . | CASSYLGQGRNYGYTF | TGTGCCAGCAGTTACCTAGGACAGGGTAGAAACTATGGCTACACCTTC
TRBD1 | TRBJ2-7 | TRBV15 | . | CATSRETGGSYEQYF | TGTGCCACCAGCAGAGAGACAGGGGGAAGTTACGAGCAGTACTTC
. | TRBJ2-7 | TRBV11-2 | . | CASSPWTGTPSYEQYF | TGTGCCAGCAGCCCCTGGACCGGGACACCCAGCTACGAGCAGTACTTC
. | TRBJ1-2 | TRBV2 | . | CASSPDHEGGYTF | TGTGCCAGCAGCCCCGACCACGAGGGCGGCTACACCTTC
TRBD2 | TRBJ2-7 | TRBV9 | . | CASSVGLAAYEQYF | TGTGCCAGCAGCGTAGGGCTAGCGGCCTACGAGCAGTACTTC
TRBD1 | TRBJ2-7 | TRBV30 | . | CAWSPGTGAYEQYF | TGTGCCTGGAGTCCTGGGACAGGGGCCTACGAGCAGTACTTC
. | TRBJ1-6 | TRBV6-6 | . | CASTNTVPGEGSPLHF | TGTGCCAGCACTAACACGGTACCGGGAGAGGGTTCACCCCTCCACTTT
TRBD1 | TRBJ2-3 | TRBV7-2 | . | CASSLWDRYTDTQYF | TGTGCCAGCAGCTTATGGGACAGGTACACAGATACGCAGTATTTT
. | TRBJ1-1 | TRBV5-8 | . | CASLKGPGTEAFF | TGTGCCAGCTTGAAGGGCCCGGGGACTGAAGCTTTCTTT
TRBD1 | TRBJ1-2 | TRBV6-5 | . | CASSRDRGYGYTF | TGTGCCAGCAGTCGAGACAGGGGGTATGGCTACACCTTC